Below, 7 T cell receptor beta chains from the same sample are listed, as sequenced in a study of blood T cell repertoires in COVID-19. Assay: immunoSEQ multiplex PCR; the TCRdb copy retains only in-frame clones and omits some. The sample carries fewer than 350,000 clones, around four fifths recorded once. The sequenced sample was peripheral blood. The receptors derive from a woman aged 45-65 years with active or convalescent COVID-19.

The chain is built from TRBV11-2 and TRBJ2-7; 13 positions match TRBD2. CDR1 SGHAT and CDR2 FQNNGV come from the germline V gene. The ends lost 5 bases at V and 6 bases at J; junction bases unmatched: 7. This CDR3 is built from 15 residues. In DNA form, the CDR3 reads TGTGCCAGCAGCCTCGGACTAGCGGGAGCTTTCGAGCAGTACTTC. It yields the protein CASSLGLAGAFEQYF.

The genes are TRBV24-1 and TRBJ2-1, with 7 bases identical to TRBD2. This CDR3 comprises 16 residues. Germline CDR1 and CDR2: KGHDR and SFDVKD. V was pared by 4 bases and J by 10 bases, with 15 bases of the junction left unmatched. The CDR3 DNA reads TGTGCCACCAGTGACTCCATAACGGCGGGGCGGGGGGAGCAGTTCTTC. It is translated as CATSDSITAGRGEQFF.

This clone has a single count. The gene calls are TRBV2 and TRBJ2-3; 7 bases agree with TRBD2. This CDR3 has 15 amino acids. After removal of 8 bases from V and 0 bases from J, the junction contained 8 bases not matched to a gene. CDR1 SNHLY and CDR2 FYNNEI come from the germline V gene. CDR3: CASGLDSGSTDTQYF. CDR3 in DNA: TGTGCCAGCGGATTAGATAGCGGGAGCACAGATACGCAGTATTTT.

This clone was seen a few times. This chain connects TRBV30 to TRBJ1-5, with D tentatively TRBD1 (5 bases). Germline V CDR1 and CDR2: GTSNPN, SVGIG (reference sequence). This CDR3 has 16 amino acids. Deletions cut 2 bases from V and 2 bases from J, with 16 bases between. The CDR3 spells CAWSLTGESGNQPQHF. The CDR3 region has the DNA TGTGCCTGGAGTCTGACGGGGGAGTCGGGCAATCAGCCCCAGCATTTT.

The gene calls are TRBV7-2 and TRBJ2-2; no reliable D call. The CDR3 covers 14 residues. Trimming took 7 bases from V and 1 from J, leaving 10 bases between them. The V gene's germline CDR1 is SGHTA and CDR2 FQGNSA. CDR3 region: CASKARGNTGELFF. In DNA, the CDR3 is TGTGCCAGCAAGGCCCGAGGGAACACCGGGGAGCTGTTTTTT.

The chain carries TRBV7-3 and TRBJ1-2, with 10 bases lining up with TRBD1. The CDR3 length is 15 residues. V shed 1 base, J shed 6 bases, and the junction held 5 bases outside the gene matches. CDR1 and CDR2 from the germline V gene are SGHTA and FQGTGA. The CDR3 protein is CASSLRSGTGDGYTF. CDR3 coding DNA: TGTGCCAGCAGCTTAAGATCCGGGACAGGGGATGGCTACACCTTC.

The CDR3, as DNA: TGTGCCAGCTCACCACCGGAAGGGGCCCATCAGCCCCAGCATTTT. Its protein is CASSPPEGAHQPQHF. The chain uses TRBV18 and TRBJ1-5; tentative D call: TRBD1 (5 bases). The CDR3 has 15 amino acids. Germline values: CDR1 KGHSH, CDR2 LQKENI. V gave up 0 bases and J gave up 5 bases, with 11 bases separating them.